This T cell receptor beta chain was profiled in a study of blood T cell repertoires in COVID-19. The overall study: Material from acute and convalescent COVID-19 was sourced from the United States, Italy and Spain.

The CDR3 has 13 amino acids. V shed 5 bases and J shed 4 bases, with 12 bases lying between them. Profiled with immunoSEQ multiplex PCR; TCRdb holds only in-frame clones, not every one. The data contain approximately 670,000 clones, approximately 90% of them singletons. The V call is TRBV12-3 or TRBV12-4, the J call TRBJ2-7; perhaps TRBD2 as D (7 bases). Sequenced input: peripheral blood. The sequence came from a woman in her late teens or twenties with acute or convalescent COVID-19. This CDR3 reads CASSPRGAYEQYF. In DNA form, the CDR3 reads TGTGCCAGCAGTCCTCGGGGGGCATACGAGCAGTACTTC.